A single sample gave rise to the 24 T cell receptor beta chains below, sequenced in a study of blood T cell repertoires in COVID-19. Clones were sequenced by immunoSEQ multiplex PCR, and TCRdb holds only the in-frame ones, with some missing. Of about 250,000 clones in the sample, around nine tenths were seen once. The sequencing input was peripheral blood. Source of these receptors: a man older than 75 with acute or convalescent COVID-19.

The chain couples TRBV29-1 to TRBJ1-1; D gene ambiguous. Germline CDR1 is SQVTM and CDR2 is ANQGSEA. The V end lost 3 bases, the J end lost 6 bases, and 8 bases lay between the germline ends. The CDR3 extends over 11 amino acids. In DNA, the CDR3 is TGCAGCGTTGACCGAGGTTCTGAAGCTTTCTTT. This encodes CSVDRGSEAFF. The whole variable domain, filled in from reference TRBV29-1 and TRBJ1-1, reads SAVISQKPSRDICQRGTSLTIQCQVDSQVTMMFWYRQQPGQSLTLIATANQGSEATYESGFVIDKFPISRPNLTFSTLTVSNMSPEDSSIYLCSVDRGSEAFFGQGTRLTVV.

The V call is TRBV9, the J call TRBJ2-4, with TRBD1 as a possible D gene (6 bases). Germline values: CDR1 SGDLS, CDR2 YYNGEE. The CDR3 is 14 amino acids. Trimming removed 0 bases at V and 3 bases at J, with 7 bases between. CDR3 region: CASSVEGGKNIQYF. CDR3 sequence (DNA): TGTGCCAGCAGCGTAGAAGGGGGCAAAAACATTCAGTACTTC.

This clone was detected only a few times. Other DNA sequences in the same sample also yield this CDR3. The V gene is TRBV5-1, the J gene TRBJ1-2; tentatively, D is TRBD1 (6 bases). The CDR3 spans 14 residues. The germline V gene has CDR1 SGHRS and CDR2 YFSETQ. Trimming left V 0 bases short and J 2 bases short, with 8 bases between. CDR3 DNA sequence: TGCGCCAGCAGCTTGGCGGACAGAAACTATGGCTACACCTTC. It yields the protein CASSLADRNYGYTF.

The J gene is TRBJ2-2, the V gene TRBV29-1; D not resolved. Germline V gene lookup returns CDR1 SQVTM and CDR2 ANQGSEA. This CDR3 region has 12 residues. Trimming removed 3 bases from V and 2 bases from J, with 4 bases in between. The CDR3 region has the DNA TGCAGCGTTGACAGAAACACCGGGGAGCTGTTTTTT. It yields the protein CSVDRNTGELFF.

This clone has only one observation. The rearrangement joins TRBV6-5 to TRBJ1-4, with D hard to call. The germline V and J ends were trimmed by 6 bases and 7 bases, with 15 bases remaining between them. The CDR3 has 14 amino acids. Germline V gene lookup returns CDR1 MNHEY and CDR2 SVGAGI. CDR3 sequence reads: CASSDVSQREKLFF. Written as DNA, the CDR3 is TGTGCCAGCAGCGATGTGTCTCAGCGTGAAAAACTGTTTTTT.

This chain uses TRBV4-1 with TRBJ1-2; 9 bases fit TRBD1. V trimming: 0 bases; J trimming: 3 bases; junction bases outside the gene matches: 5. From germline, CDR1 is MGHRA and CDR2 YSYEKL. CDR3 length equals 16 residues. The CDR3 region is CASSQEGWTGDYGYTF. The DNA of the CDR3 is TGCGCCAGCAGCCAAGAGGGGTGGACAGGGGACTATGGCTACACCTTC.

The chain employs TRBV6-5 and TRBJ2-7; TRBD2 might be the D (6 bases). Germline lookup yields CDR1 MNHEY and CDR2 SVGAGI. The ends were cut back, 6 bases at V and 2 bases at J, with 17 bases in the middle. This CDR3 is built from 15 residues. CDR3 residues: CASRGGRANTYEQYF. Here the CDR3 DNA reads TGTGCCAGCAGGGGGGGTCGCGCCAACACCTACGAGCAGTACTTC.

CDR3 residues: CASSKDRRYGYTF. The CDR3 nucleotides are TGTGCCAGCAGTAAAGACAGGCGCTATGGCTACACCTTC. The chain recombines TRBV6-6 with TRBJ1-2; D may be TRBD1 (6 bases). The CDR3 is made up of 13 amino acids. Germline CDR1 and CDR2: MNHNY and SVGAGI (reference sequence). V was pared by 5 bases and J by 4 bases, with 11 bases between.

The J gene is TRBJ2-2, the V gene TRBV7-2, with D possibly matching TRBD2 (6 bases). There are 17 residues in the CDR3. Germline CDR1 reads SGHTA; CDR2 reads FQGNSA. V was trimmed by 4 bases and J by 0 bases, leaving 15 bases between them. CDR3 sequence (DNA): TGTGCCAGCAGCTCCCCCCGTGGCGGGGCGAACACCGGGGAGCTGTTTTTT. It encodes CASSSPRGGANTGELFF.

The chain combines TRBV7-2 with TRBJ2-1, with TRBD2 matching 14 bases. V gave up 0 bases and J gave up 9 bases; unmatched junction bases: 7. CDR3 length equals 17 residues. Germline V CDR1 and CDR2: SGHTA, FQGNSA. The CDR3, as DNA: TGTGCCAGCAGCTTAGCGGGGGGACTAGCGGGAGTTGTTGAGCAGTTCTTC. This codes for CASSLAGGLAGVVEQFF.

The J gene is TRBJ2-5, the V gene TRBV4-2; D gene ambiguous. Germline V gene lookup returns CDR1 LGHNA and CDR2 YNFKEQ. Trimming left V 1 base short and J 1 base short, with 16 bases between. This CDR3 is built from 17 residues. As DNA, the CDR3 is TGTGCCAGCAGCCAAGGTCGCGGCAGACCCTCCCAAGAGACCCAGTACTTC. It encodes CASSQGRGRPSQETQYF.

V and J are TRBV18 and TRBJ1-5; D may be TRBD1 (5 bases). The CDR3 has 16 amino acids. The ends were cut back, 2 bases at V and 4 bases at J, with 15 bases in the middle. Germline values: CDR1 KGHSH, CDR2 LQKENI. DNA of the CDR3: TGTGCCAGCTCACCAGGTCCCAGGGCCCTTAATCAGCCCCAGCATTTT. It encodes CASSPGPRALNQPQHF.

The chain uses TRBV5-8 and TRBJ2-5; D is possibly TRBD1 (6 bases). The CDR3 is 14 residues long. The germline V and J ends were trimmed by 5 bases and 9 bases, with 20 bases remaining between them. From germline, CDR1 is SGHTS and CDR2 YDEGEE. CDR3 protein: CASSPTGLMWAQYF. The DNA of the CDR3 is TGTGCCAGCAGTCCGACAGGCCTGATGTGGGCCCAGTACTTC.

This chain joins TRBV19 and TRBJ1-1, with D unclear. Per germline, CDR1 LNHDA and CDR2 SQIVND (reference sequence). V dropped 3 bases and J dropped 2 bases, with 13 bases sitting between them. The CDR3 extends over 15 amino acids. The CDR3 here is CASSISVPPNTEAFF. DNA of the CDR3: TGTGCCAGTAGTATTTCAGTACCGCCTAACACTGAAGCTTTCTTT.

V usage is TRBV2 and J usage is TRBJ1-5; D might be TRBD1 (6 bases). V was cut by 6 bases and J by 4 bases, with 10 bases left in between. The CDR3 spans 13 residues. The germline gives CDR1 SNHLY, CDR2 FYNNEI. The CDR3 coding sequence is TGTGCCAGCAGAGGACAGACGAATCAGCCCCAGCATTTT. Translating gives CASRGQTNQPQHF.

This clone was observed once. V usage is TRBV4-1 and J usage is TRBJ2-2; 14 positions agree with TRBD2. This CDR3 is 17 amino acids long. CDR1 is MGHRA, CDR2 YSYEKL, per germline. The junction had 6 bases not matched to a gene; V was cut back by 4 bases and J by 5 bases. The CDR3 spells CASSRGLAGGKTGELFF. In DNA, the CDR3 is TGCGCCAGCAGCCGAGGACTAGCGGGAGGAAAGACCGGGGAGCTGTTTTTT.

V and J are TRBV5-1 and TRBJ2-7; maybe TRBD2 (6 bases). This CDR3 is built from 14 residues. Trimming stripped 4 bases from V and 2 bases from J, with 13 bases between. The germline gives CDR1 SGHRS, CDR2 YFSETQ. The CDR3 DNA is TGCGCCAGCAGCCGGGGGTCCACTCCCTACGAGCAGTACTTC. Protein product: CASSRGSTPYEQYF.

The chain combines TRBV14 with TRBJ1-4; D uncertain. Germline assignment: CDR1 SGHDN and CDR2 FVKESK. There are 14 residues in the CDR3. Trimming shortened V by 0 bases and J by 8 bases, and 10 bases separated the two germline ends. CDR3 residues: CASSQDVAGEKLFF. The CDR3 nucleotides are TGTGCCAGCAGCCAAGATGTTGCGGGGGAAAAACTGTTTTTT.

V gene TRBV11-2 combines with J gene TRBJ2-7, with 10 bases aligning to TRBD1. CDR3 length equals 18 residues. Germline trimming cut 2 bases from V and 2 bases from J; bases unmatched to any gene: 12. CDR1 is SGHAT and CDR2 is FQNNGV in the germline V gene. CDR3 DNA: TGTGCCAGCAGCTTACCCAGGACCCTTGGACAGGGGGCCTACGAGCAGTACTTC. It codes for CASSLPRTLGQGAYEQYF.

V and J are TRBV29-1 and TRBJ2-5; a weak D match, TRBD2 (5 bases). The germline V and J ends were trimmed by 4 bases and 2 bases, with 5 bases remaining between them. Germline-derived CDR1 and CDR2 are SQVTM and ANQGSEA. The CDR3 spans 11 residues. The CDR3 region is CSVGGQETQYF. The DNA for the CDR3 is TGCAGCGTTGGCGGGCAAGAGACCCAGTACTTC.

This rearrangement joins TRBV29-1 to TRBJ2-1, with TRBD2 matching 7 bases. This CDR3 contains 14 residues. Germline V gives CDR1 SQVTM, CDR2 ANQGSEA. V shed 4 bases, J shed 7 bases, and the junction held 10 bases outside the gene matches. CDR3 coding DNA: TGCAGCGTTGTCGCCGGGGGGTTCGTGAATGAGCAGTTCTTC. Translating gives CSVVAGGFVNEQFF.

The genes are TRBV28 and TRBJ1-5, with D possibly being TRBD1 (6 bases). Germline V CDR1 and CDR2: MDHEN, SYDVKM. The CDR3 sequence is 16 residues long. V lost 3 bases to trimming and J lost 4 bases, with 16 bases between them. DNA for the CDR3: TGTGCCAGCAGTTTGGTCGCAGGGGTAAATAATCAGCCCCAGCATTTT. It encodes CASSLVAGVNNQPQHF.

The gene calls are TRBV6-2 or TRBV6-3 and TRBJ1-2; no reliable D call. Germline-derived CDR1 and CDR2 are MNHEY and SVGEGT. V shed 5 bases and J shed 8 bases, with 9 bases lying between them. The CDR3 runs to 11 residues. CDR3 region: CASSLGQGYTF. DNA for the CDR3: TGTGCCAGCAGTCTGGGCCAGGGCTACACCTTC.

The chain links TRBV19 to TRBJ1-5; 7 bases fit TRBD1. The V segment lost 4 bases and the J segment 4 bases; nucleotides outside the gene matches: 7. This CDR3 has 15 amino acids. Per the germline V gene, CDR1 is LNHDA and CDR2 is SQIVND (reference sequence). The CDR3: CASSNPETGNQPQHF. In DNA form, the CDR3 reads TGTGCCAGTAGTAATCCCGAGACAGGGAATCAGCCCCAGCATTTT.